Following are 31 T cell receptor beta chains from one sample sequenced in a study of blood T cells in healthy people across ages. For the second PCR, which ran for about 7 to 11 cycles, a sample-barcoded 5' primer and a J-beta primer mix were used. Each CDR3 protein gets one entry after TCRdb re-called the 5' RACE reads with MiXCR. The sample has approximately 820,000 distinct CDR3 sequences; about 42% are singletons. Sequenced input: blood. Receptors were obtained from a man between 60 and 75 years old in good health.

V and J are TRBV5-1 and TRBJ2-2; a weak D match, TRBD1 (5 bases). Germline CDR1 SGHRS, CDR2 YFSETQ. This CDR3 has 15 residues. Trimming removed 0 bases at V and 0 bases at J, with 6 bases between. CDR3 bases: TGCGCCAGCAGCTTGGCAGGGACGAACACCGGGGAGCTGTTTTTT. Its translation is CASSLAGTNTGELFF.

This clonotype appeared a few times. This chain connects TRBV28 to TRBJ1-6, with D perhaps matching TRBD1 (6 bases). V lost 2 bases and J lost 9, with 14 bases in between. This CDR3 has 15 amino acids. CDR1 is MDHEN, CDR2 SYDVKM, per germline. CDR3 amino acids: CASSLAGGSVSPLHF. In DNA form, the CDR3 reads TGTGCCAGCAGTTTAGCCGGGGGCTCTGTTTCACCCCTCCACTTT.

The V gene is TRBV2, the J gene TRBJ2-4; no definite D call. The J call may be mistaken, given a closer DNA end match to TRBJ2-7. The germline gives CDR1 SNHLY, CDR2 FYNNEI. CDR3 length: 11 amino acids. The CDR3 nucleotides read TGTGCCAGCAGGGAGTACAGCGAGCAGTACTTC. Amino acids: CASREYSEQYF.

The chain recombines TRBV28 with TRBJ2-7, with 9 bases that match TRBD1. CDR3 length: 16 residues. The germline CDR1 and CDR2 sequences are MDHEN and SYDVKM. The junction had 8 bases not matched to a gene; V was cut back by 1 base and J by 4 bases. This CDR3 is CASSLSSGTGRYEQYF. In DNA, the CDR3 is TGTGCCAGCAGTTTATCCTCCGGGACAGGGAGATACGAGCAGTACTTC.

The CDR3 DNA reads as TGTGCCAGCAGCTCTGACAGGATATACTATGGCTACACCTTC. Translation gives CASSSDRIYYGYTF. The chain is built from TRBV7-9 and TRBJ1-2, with a weak D call TRBD1 (6 bases). Trimming took off 4 bases at V and 3 bases at J, with 12 bases between the two ends. Germline loops: CDR1 SEHNR, CDR2 FQNEAQ (reference sequence). This CDR3 region has 14 residues.

This clonotype was detected a few times. This rearrangement joins TRBV25-1 to TRBJ2-5, with D unclear. The CDR3 has 14 amino acids. Trimming cost V 2 bases and J 4 bases, with 11 bases left between them. The germline gives CDR1 MGHDK, CDR2 SYGVNS. CDR3 protein: CASSEVNSLETQYF. The CDR3, as DNA: TGTGCCAGCAGTGAAGTGAACAGTTTAGAGACCCAGTACTTC.

This clonotype was recorded a few times. The chain joins TRBV20-1 to TRBJ2-1; TRBD2 aligns across 7 bases. The CDR3 is 14 residues long. With V trimmed by 0 bases and J by 10 bases, 9 bases remained unmatched. Germline-derived CDR1 and CDR2 are DFQATT and SNEGSKA (reference sequence). The CDR3 bases are TGCAGTGCTAGAGAGAGGGCTAGCGGTTGGGAGCAGTTCTTC. Its translation is CSARERASGWEQFF.

This clonotype was found a few times. At one of its ends the junction is not consistent with the germline gene, which may arise from a read error. The CDR3 sequence: CASSPPDLFNTEAFF. The CDR3 DNA is TGTGCTAGCAGCCCTCCGGACCTTTTCAACACTGAAGCTTTCTTT. This rearrangement joins TRBV7-7 to TRBJ1-1, with D uncertain. This CDR3 contains 15 residues. CDR1 SSHAT and CDR2 FNYEAQ come from the germline V gene (reference sequence).

This clonotype was observed a few times. The V and J genes are TRBV10-2 and TRBJ2-5, with 9 bases aligning to TRBD2. Looked up from germline, CDR1 is WSHSY and CDR2 is SAAADI. The trim removed 3 bases at V and 2 bases at J, leaving 7 bases unmatched. The CDR3 loop spans 16 amino acids. CDR3 residues: CASSDHRGGGQETQYF. As DNA, the CDR3 is TGCGCCAGCAGTGATCATCGCGGGGGGGGTCAAGAGACCCAGTACTTC.

The V and J genes are TRBV4-3 and TRBJ2-3, with D maybe TRBD1 (6 bases). The CDR3 extends over 17 amino acids. Germline-derived CDR1 and CDR2 are LGHNA and YSLEER. The V and J ends lost 0 bases and 4 bases respectively, with 17 bases between them. CDR3 region: CASSQEATGLASDTQYF. DNA of the CDR3: TGCGCCAGCAGCCAAGAGGCGACAGGCCTGGCGTCAGATACGCAGTATTTT.

The chain recombines TRBV6-1 with TRBJ2-3, with 9 bases lining up with TRBD2. The CDR3 runs 15 residues. Germline V lookup: CDR1 MNHNS, CDR2 SASEGT. Trimming removed 6 bases from V and 5 bases from J; junction bases left unmatched: 9. The CDR3 sequence is CASSLRAGGQDTQYF. CDR3 bases: TGTGCCAGCAGCCTCAGGGCGGGGGGGCAAGATACGCAGTATTTT.

This clonotype turned up a few times. V and J are TRBV15 and TRBJ2-3; TRBD2 aligns across 8 bases. J lost 8 bases, V lost 2 bases, and 3 bases had no gene match. From germline, CDR1 is LNHNV and CDR2 YYDKDF (reference sequence). This CDR3 is built from 13 residues. DNA of the CDR3: TGTGCCACCAGCAGACCCGGGAGGGGTACGCAGTATTTT. This encodes CATSRPGRGTQYF.

A single count supports this clonotype. The V call is TRBV5-1, the J call TRBJ2-7, with 11 bases matching TRBD2. Looked up from germline, CDR1 is SGHRS and CDR2 is YFSETQ. J gave up 2 bases and V 2 bases, and 3 bases lay outside the gene matches. The CDR3 length is 15 residues. Written as DNA, the CDR3 is TGCGCCAGCAGCTTTAGCGGGGGGGTGGCCTACGAGCAGTACTTC. Translation: CASSFSGGVAYEQYF.

The J gene is TRBJ2-1, the V gene TRBV7-9; 8 bases map to TRBD1. Germline V lookup: CDR1 SEHNR, CDR2 FQNEAQ (reference sequence). With V trimmed by 6 bases and J by 10 bases, 11 bases remained unmatched. CDR3 size: 14 residues. As DNA, the CDR3 is TGTGCCAGCAGTTCTCAGGGGGCGCGATACGAGCAGTTCTTC. This codes for CASSSQGARYEQFF.

The chain has TRBV5-4 and TRBJ2-1; D ambiguous. V lost 2 bases and J 1 base, leaving 7 bases between the germline ends. CDR3 length: 14 residues. Germline CDR1 reads SGHNT; CDR2 reads YYREEE (reference sequence). CDR3 loop: CASSLWESYNEQFF. The CDR3 DNA reads as TGTGCCAGCAGCTTATGGGAATCCTACAATGAGCAGTTCTTC.

This rearrangement joins TRBV12-3 or TRBV12-4 to TRBJ2-5, with 9 bases matching TRBD1. V trimming: 7 bases; J trimming: 6 bases; junction bases outside the gene matches: 3. This CDR3 comprises 12 residues. CDR3 nucleotide sequence: TGTGCCAGCACGGACAGGGGACAGACCCAGTACTTC. Its translation is CASTDRGQTQYF.

V usage is TRBV13 and J usage is TRBJ2-7; 7 bases are a match to TRBD1. The J segment lost 0 bases and the V segment lost 5 bases, leaving 10 bases of the junction unmatched. Germline V gives CDR1 PRHDT, CDR2 FYEKMQ (reference sequence). The CDR3 length is 16 residues. CDR3 sequence (DNA): TGTGCCAGCAGCCACCGCCCGGCAGGGGGCTCCTACGAGCAGTACTTC. Protein sequence: CASSHRPAGGSYEQYF.

This clonotype was seen more than once but under ten times. The chain uses TRBV7-3 and TRBJ2-7; TRBD2 agrees at 12 bases. Germline CDR1 SGHTA, CDR2 FQGTGA. CDR3 length: 13 residues. The V segment lost 5 bases and the J segment 7 bases; nucleotides outside the gene matches: 3. CDR3 coding DNA: TGTGCCAGCAGCCAGGGGACTAGCGGGGAGCAGTACTTC. Encoded protein: CASSQGTSGEQYF.

The gene calls are TRBV20-1 and TRBJ1-6, with D perhaps TRBD1 (6 bases). The germline V and J ends were trimmed by 2 bases and 8 bases, with 19 bases remaining between them. The V gene's germline CDR1 is DFQATT and CDR2 SNEGSKA (reference sequence). The CDR3 has 16 residues. DNA for the CDR3: TGCAGTGCTAGAAAACCGCTGGACAGTTGGGATTCACCCCTCCACTTT. It specifies CSARKPLDSWDSPLHF.

The rearrangement uses TRBV6-6 and TRBJ1-5; TRBD1 might be the D (5 bases). V gave up 7 bases and J gave up 5 bases, with 9 bases separating them. In germline, CDR1 is MNHNY, CDR2 SVGAGI (reference sequence). The length of the CDR3 is 12 residues. CDR3 sequence (DNA): TGTGCCAGCACGGTGGGGGATCAGCCCCAGCATTTT. It translates to CASTVGDQPQHF.

This clonotype was found a few times. The V gene is TRBV3-1, the J gene TRBJ2-1, with a weak D call TRBD2 (5 bases). CDR3 length: 16 residues. Looked up from germline, CDR1 is LGHDT and CDR2 is YNNKEL (reference sequence). Trimming pared 1 base from V and 7 bases from J, leaving 17 bases between. The CDR3 region is CASSQVRETIQNEQFF. The CDR3 DNA reads TGTGCCAGCAGCCAAGTCCGCGAGACTATACAAAATGAGCAGTTCTTC.

This clonotype has more than one count but fewer than ten. V gene TRBV25-1 combines with J gene TRBJ1-2, with D uncertain. The CDR3 totals 13 residues. The germline CDR1 and CDR2 sequences are MGHDK and SYGVNS. The V end was cut by 6 bases, the J end by 5 bases, with 13 bases between. This CDR3 reads CASSPPGKYGYTF. The CDR3 region has the DNA TGTGCCAGCAGCCCTCCGGGGAAGTATGGCTACACCTTC.

The V call is TRBV6-4, the J call TRBJ2-1, with D possibly being TRBD2 (5 bases). The CDR3 is made up of 14 amino acids. V lost 4 bases, J lost 6 bases, and 13 bases lay in between. Germline V gene sequence: CDR1 MRHNA, CDR2 SNTAGT. The CDR3 protein is CASSVREGSNEQFF. CDR3 coding DNA: TGTGCCAGCAGTGTCAGAGAGGGCAGCAATGAGCAGTTCTTC.

This clonotype was found many times. V usage is TRBV5-1 and J usage is TRBJ2-5; 9 positions match TRBD1. Germline CDR1 reads SGHRS; CDR2 reads YFSETQ. Trimming at V came to 6 bases and at J to 5 bases, leaving 11 bases not matched to a gene. There are 15 residues in the CDR3. CDR3 coding DNA: TGCGCCAGCACCAACCACCGGGACAGGGCGGAGACCCAGTACTTC. It specifies CASTNHRDRAETQYF.

Only a few counts were recorded for this clonotype. V and J are TRBV20-1 and TRBJ1-2; TRBD1 matches 9 bases. J gave up 4 bases and V 5 bases, and 8 bases lay outside the gene matches. CDR3 length: 14 residues. Germline V gene sequence: CDR1 DFQATT, CDR2 SNEGSKA (reference sequence). CDR3 amino acids: CSAYRGLVGYGYTF. In DNA, the CDR3 is TGCAGTGCTTACAGGGGGCTAGTCGGCTATGGCTACACCTTC.

This chain uses TRBV28 with TRBJ1-6; D ambiguous. Trimming cost V 3 bases and J 6 bases, with 9 bases left between them. The germline V gene has CDR1 MDHEN and CDR2 SYDVKM. This CDR3 comprises 14 residues. The CDR3: CASSLGNSNSPLHF. CDR3 bases: TGTGCCAGCAGTTTGGGGAACAGTAATTCACCCCTCCACTTT.

This sequence joins TRBV10-3 and TRBJ1-2; no reliable D call. CDR1 ENHRY and CDR2 SYGVKD come from the germline V gene. The CDR3 is 12 residues long. Trimming cost V 10 bases and J 1 base, with 10 bases left between them. The CDR3 nucleotides read TGTGCCACCAATTCCGTTAACTATGGCTACACCTTC. Amino acid sequence: CATNSVNYGYTF.

This clonotype was counted a few times. The CDR3 DNA is TGCAGCGTTGAGGCCCAAACCGGGGCTTTCTTT. As protein: CSVEAQTGAFF. This sequence joins TRBV29-1 and TRBJ1-1; no definite D call. Per the germline V gene, CDR1 is SQVTM and CDR2 is ANQGSEA. Deletions cut 3 bases from V and 11 bases from J, with 13 bases between. The CDR3 is 11 amino acids.

This clonotype has just a few counts. The CDR3 DNA is TGTGCCACTTACACAGATACGCAGTATTTT. This encodes CATYTDTQYF. This rearrangement joins TRBV7-9 to TRBJ2-3, with D uncertain. This CDR3 is 10 amino acids long. The V gene lost 10 bases and the J gene lost 2 bases, with 4 bases spanning the gap. Germline V gene lookup returns CDR1 SEHNR and CDR2 FQNEAQ (reference sequence).

The V and J genes are TRBV7-9 and TRBJ2-5; D call uncertain. The CDR3 sequence is 13 residues long. V was trimmed by 9 bases and J by 5 bases, leaving 16 bases between them. Germline values: CDR1 SEHNR, CDR2 FQNEAQ (reference sequence). The CDR3 loop is CASSPTLEETQYF. CDR3 DNA sequence: TGTGCCAGTAGCCCTACGCTGGAGGAGACCCAGTACTTC.

This clonotype has only a few counts. V usage is TRBV11-2 and J usage is TRBJ1-2; perhaps TRBD1 as D (5 bases). This CDR3 has 16 residues. Trimming removed 1 base at V and 2 bases at J, with 14 bases between. In germline, CDR1 is SGHAT, CDR2 FQNNGV. DNA of the CDR3: TGTGCCAGCAGCTTAGGTTTCCCCAGGGCGAACTATGGCTACACCTTC. This gives the protein CASSLGFPRANYGYTF.